Each of the 19 T cell receptor beta chains below was sequenced from the same sample in a study of identical twins. MiXCR, applied by TCRdb to the 5' RACE reads, yields one record per CDR3 protein. Among 1.5 million to 2 million distinct CDR3 sequences listed, around 33% were seen once. Sequencing used cord blood. These TCRs come from a newborn girl in good health.

The V and J genes are TRBV28 and TRBJ1-2; TRBD1 aligns across 7 bases. Losses at the gene ends were 8 bases for V and 4 bases for J; bases not matched to a gene: 7. The germline V gene has CDR1 MDHEN and CDR2 SYDVKM. The CDR3 is 13 residues long. The CDR3 region is CASGPGTVYGYTF. The CDR3 bases are TGTGCCAGCGGCCCGGGGACAGTCTATGGCTACACCTTC.

V gene TRBV20-1 combines with J gene TRBJ2-3; weak D call: TRBD1 (5 bases). This CDR3 spans 14 amino acids. Per the germline V gene, CDR1 is DFQATT and CDR2 is SNEGSKA (reference sequence). V shed 1 base and J shed 4 bases, with 12 bases lying between them. CDR3 loop: CSARVGEGADTQYF. The CDR3 region has the DNA TGCAGTGCTAGAGTCGGCGAAGGGGCAGATACGCAGTATTTT.

The chain couples TRBV30 to TRBJ2-3; 10 bases align to TRBD1. CDR1 is GTSNPN and CDR2 is SVGIG in the germline V gene (reference sequence). The V segment lost 3 bases and the J segment 3 bases; nucleotides outside the gene matches: 6. This CDR3 contains 15 residues. Here the CDR3 reads CAWSPGTGVTDTQYF. The CDR3 nucleotides are TGTGCCTGGAGCCCCGGGACAGGGGTTACAGATACGCAGTATTTT.

This clonotype was detected only a few times. The chain's CDR3 is CASSYMSGSSYEQYF. The CDR3 DNA follows: TGTGCCAGCAGTTATATGAGCGGGTCCTCCTACGAGCAGTACTTC. The chain recombines TRBV6-2 or TRBV6-3 with TRBJ2-7; D is perhaps TRBD2 (6 bases). Germline V CDR1 and CDR2: MNHEY, SVGEGT. The CDR3 has 15 amino acids. Trimming took 3 bases from V and 0 from J, leaving 12 bases between them.

In this sample, this clonotype turned up a few times. The gene calls are TRBV2 and TRBJ2-3, with 7 bases fitting TRBD2. Losses at the gene ends were 3 bases for V and 3 bases for J; bases not matched to a gene: 6. Germline values: CDR1 SNHLY, CDR2 FYNNEI. The CDR3 sequence is 15 residues long. The CDR3 bases are TGTGCCAGCAGTGATTGGGGACTAACTACAGATACGCAGTATTTT. It translates to CASSDWGLTTDTQYF.

The V call is TRBV5-1, the J call TRBJ2-2, with 10 bases matching TRBD2. The CDR3 runs to 18 residues. V trimming: 1 base; J trimming: 1 base; junction bases outside the gene matches: 7. Germline V gives CDR1 SGHRS, CDR2 YFSETQ. The CDR3 is CASSLNIGLAVNTGELFF. In DNA, the CDR3 is TGCGCCAGCAGCTTGAATATTGGACTAGCGGTGAACACCGGGGAGCTGTTTTTT.

This clonotype was detected a few times. The chain uses TRBV6-1 and TRBJ2-2; D gene uncertain. With 7 bases removed from V and 4 bases from J, the gap between germline ends came to 4 bases. Germline CDR1 and CDR2: MNHNS and SASEGT. The CDR3 length is 11 residues. The CDR3 DNA sequence: TGTGCCAGCACCCCCACCGGGGAGCTGTTTTTT. The encoded protein is CASTPTGELFF.

In its sample, this clonotype was seen a few times. This chain uses TRBV5-5 with TRBJ2-7; 7 nucleotides match TRBD2. Germline-derived CDR1 and CDR2 are SGHKS and YYEKEE (reference sequence). The CDR3 totals 15 residues. Trimming took 3 bases from V and 2 from J; bases not matched to a gene: 8. The DNA for the CDR3 is TGTGCCAGCAGCTGGGGGGGATTTGGGCCCTACGAGCAGTACTTC. It is translated as CASSWGGFGPYEQYF.

This clonotype showed up just a few times. This rearrangement joins TRBV20-1 to TRBJ1-4, with 11 bases identical to TRBD1. From germline, CDR1 is DFQATT and CDR2 SNEGSKA (reference sequence). Trimming removed 6 bases from V and 3 bases from J; junction bases left unmatched: 6. This CDR3 contains 15 residues. The CDR3 DNA reads as TGCAGTGCCCGCGGACAGGGGGCAGCTAATGAAAAACTGTTTTTT. Residues: CSARGQGAANEKLFF.

This clonotype was counted only a few times. V is TRBV29-1 and J is TRBJ1-1, with 9 bases aligning to TRBD1. The CDR3 extends over 15 amino acids. V shed 6 bases, J shed 3 bases, and the junction held 11 bases outside the gene matches. Germline V gives CDR1 SQVTM, CDR2 ANQGSEA. The DNA of the CDR3 is TGCAGCGTCGCGGACAGGGGCGATTCCTACACTGAAGCTTTCTTT. It specifies CSVADRGDSYTEAFF. The full variable domain, with the rest looked up from reference TRBV29-1 and TRBJ1-1, is SAVISQKPSRDICQRGTSLTIQCQVDSQVTMMFWYRQQPGQSLTLIATANQGSEATYESGFVIDKFPISRPNLTFSTLTVSNMSPEDSSIYLCSVADRGDSYTEAFFGQGTRLTVV.

As for this clonotype: A read error is likely, as this CDR3 ends without the conserved phenylalanine or tryptophan. The V and J genes are TRBV5-1 and TRBJ2-3; 10 bases are a match to TRBD2. The CDR3 has 15 amino acids. In germline, CDR1 is SGHRS, CDR2 YFSETQ. Losses at the gene ends were 3 bases for V and 5 bases for J; bases not matched to a gene: 6. CDR3 DNA: TGCGCCAGCAGCTCTAGCGGGAGATTGGGAGATACGCAGTATTCT. Translation gives CASSSSGRLGDTQYS.

As for this clonotype: Sequence at one end of the junction differs from germline and may be a read error. The rearrangement links TRBV11-2 to TRBJ2-7; D call uncertain. CDR1 and CDR2 (germline): SGHAT, FQNNGV. The CDR3 totals 15 residues. In DNA, the CDR3 is TGTGCCGGCAGCTTATTCCCCGGGTCCTCCTACGAGCAGTACTTC. Translating gives CAGSLFPGSSYEQYF.

The V gene is TRBV6-1, the J gene TRBJ1-1; 7 nucleotides line up with TRBD1. V shed 6 bases, J shed 0 bases, and the junction held 4 bases outside the gene matches. The germline V gene has CDR1 MNHNS and CDR2 SASEGT. The CDR3 runs 14 residues. The CDR3 bases are TGTGCCAGCAGGCGGACAGGTATGAACACTGAAGCTTTCTTT. It codes for CASRRTGMNTEAFF.

In nucleotides, the CDR3 is TGCAGTGCTCGCTCCCACGACAGAATAAATCAGCCCCAGCATTTT. Translated: CSARSHDRINQPQHF. V and J are TRBV20-1 and TRBJ1-5; TRBD1 might be the D (5 bases). Germline CDR1 DFQATT, CDR2 SNEGSKA (reference sequence). V was cut by 5 bases and J by 4 bases, with 18 bases left in between. This CDR3 region has 15 residues.

J is TRBJ2-1 and V is TRBV29-1, with 7 positions matching TRBD2. The CDR3 is made up of 11 amino acids. V shed 6 bases and J 7 bases; nucleotides not matched to a gene: 3. The V gene's germline CDR1 is SQVTM and CDR2 ANQGSEA. The CDR3 DNA reads TGCAGCGTCCTCGGGGGGAATGAGCAGTTCTTC. Translation: CSVLGGNEQFF.

The V and J genes are TRBV9 and TRBJ1-4, with 7 bases identical to TRBD1. Per germline, CDR1 SGDLS and CDR2 YYNGEE. This CDR3 contains 18 residues. V trimming: 4 bases; J trimming: 7 bases; junction bases outside the gene matches: 19. In DNA form, the CDR3 reads TGTGCCAGCAGCCCGCGGACAGGTCGACGGGCACGGGGTGAAAAACTGTTTTTT. Its protein is CASSPRTGRRARGEKLFF.

In its sample, this clonotype was seen many times. V gene TRBV2 combines with J gene TRBJ2-7; D unresolved. Trimming shortened V by 4 bases and J by 3 bases, and 7 bases separated the two germline ends. The CDR3 runs to 12 residues. Germline-derived CDR1 and CDR2 are SNHLY and FYNNEI. In DNA, the CDR3 is TGTGCCAGCAGTGCTCGAGGCTACGAGCAGTACTTC. Its translation: CASSARGYEQYF.

CDR3 loop: CSAREGVVEKLFF. CDR3 coding DNA: TGCAGTGCTAGGGAGGGGGTGGTTGAAAAACTGTTTTTT. The rearrangement links TRBV20-1 to TRBJ1-4; D is perhaps TRBD1 (6 bases). The V end lost 3 bases, the J end lost 7 bases, and 12 bases lay between the germline ends. This CDR3 has 13 residues. Germline-derived CDR1 and CDR2 are DFQATT and SNEGSKA (reference sequence).

The chain links TRBV20-1 to TRBJ2-3; a possible D gene is TRBD2 (7 bases). Germline V gives CDR1 DFQATT, CDR2 SNEGSKA (reference sequence). The CDR3 covers 15 residues. With 4 bases removed from V and 5 bases from J, the gap between germline ends came to 19 bases. The CDR3 here is CSATSGEGGGDTQYF. The CDR3 DNA sequence: TGCAGTGCTACGTCTGGCGAGGGGGGGGGAGATACGCAGTATTTT.